The 22 T cell receptor beta chains below come from one sample, sequenced in a study of CD8+ T cells in alopecia areata. cDNA reverse transcribed from extracted RNA served as the sequencing template. The assay was immunoSEQ multiplex PCR, and TCRdb's table has in-frame clones only and misses some. The sample lists 250,000 to 350,000 clones; about 62% were seen once. Treatment here: oral pan-JAK inhibitor, 5-10 mg twice daily. The sample in question was CD4+ T cells sorted from blood, obtained at roughly week 52, from a patient treated with tofacitinib. Receptors were obtained from a human donor with alopecia areata.

The chain couples TRBV7-6 to TRBJ1-4, with a weak D call TRBD1 (5 bases). This CDR3 is 19 amino acids long. The germline CDR1 and CDR2 sequences are SGHVS and FNYEAQ. V lost 5 bases and J 4 bases, leaving 26 bases between the germline ends. The CDR3 is CASSAGTAPKLWDNEKLFF. The CDR3 DNA sequence: TGTGCCAGCAGCGCAGGGACGGCCCCTAAGCTATGGGATAATGAAAAACTGTTTTTT.

This clone was observed a handful of times. The rearrangement links TRBV29-1 to TRBJ2-3; a weak D match, TRBD1 (6 bases). This CDR3 has 12 residues. Germline V lookup: CDR1 SQVTM, CDR2 ANQGSEA. V dropped 4 bases and J dropped 5 bases, with 10 bases sitting between them. CDR3 nucleotide sequence: TGCAGCGTTGGGGAACAGGGAGATACGCAGTATTTT. Encoded protein: CSVGEQGDTQYF.

This sequence joins TRBV27 and TRBJ2-5; possibly TRBD1 for D (6 bases). The germline gives CDR1 MNHEY, CDR2 SMNVEV (reference sequence). Trimming stripped 3 bases from V and 7 bases from J, with 15 bases between. The CDR3 runs 14 residues. The CDR3 reads CASSLNRAPGTQYF. The CDR3 DNA reads TGTGCCAGCAGTTTGAACAGGGCTCCGGGGACCCAGTACTTC.

The chain combines TRBV13 with TRBJ1-6; maybe TRBD1 (6 bases). The germline gives CDR1 PRHDT, CDR2 FYEKMQ (reference sequence). The CDR3 is made up of 15 amino acids. Trimming took off 1 base at V and 10 bases at J, with 14 bases between the two ends. The CDR3 reads CASSLDARGRSPLHF. As DNA, the CDR3 is TGTGCCAGCAGCTTAGATGCCAGGGGCAGATCACCCCTCCACTTT.

The V and J genes are TRBV27 and TRBJ1-5; D unresolved. CDR1 is MNHEY, CDR2 SMNVEV, per germline (reference sequence). With 4 bases removed from V and 0 bases from J, the gap between germline ends came to 7 bases. This CDR3 is built from 14 residues. The CDR3 spells CASSSLNSNQPQHF. CDR3 sequence (DNA): TGTGCCAGCAGTTCCCTCAATAGCAATCAGCCCCAGCATTTT.

This clone occurred once. The rearrangement links TRBV14 to TRBJ2-5; D is ambiguous. The CDR3 extends over 11 amino acids. Trimming removed 6 bases from V and 4 bases from J, with 6 bases in between. Germline CDR1 SGHDN, CDR2 FVKESK. The CDR3 sequence: CASRGRETQYF. DNA of the CDR3: TGTGCCAGCAGGGGAAGAGAGACCCAGTACTTC.

The J gene is TRBJ1-2, the V gene TRBV30; 7 bases match TRBD1. CDR1 and CDR2 from the germline V gene are GTSNPN and SVGIG (reference sequence). The ends lost 4 bases at V and 4 bases at J; junction bases unmatched: 6. The CDR3 length is 13 residues. The CDR3 region is CAWKGQFFYGYTF. CDR3 in DNA: TGTGCCTGGAAGGGACAGTTTTTCTATGGCTACACCTTC.

This chain uses TRBV30 with TRBJ2-5, with TRBD1 matching 8 bases. This CDR3 is built from 14 residues. J gave up 7 bases and V 6 bases, and 13 bases lay outside the gene matches. Germline CDR1 and CDR2: GTSNPN and SVGIG (reference sequence). The CDR3 protein is CACKDRASKGTQYF. CDR3 in DNA: TGTGCCTGTAAGGACAGGGCCTCGAAGGGGACCCAGTACTTC.

The J gene is TRBJ2-1, the V gene TRBV5-1, with 9 bases fitting TRBD1. This CDR3 contains 15 residues. J lost 8 bases, V lost 0 bases, and 6 bases had no gene match. The germline V gene encodes CDR1 SGHRS and CDR2 YFSETQ. The CDR3 DNA reads as TGCGCCAGCAGCTTGGCCGGGACAGGGTTCTATGAGCAGTTCTTC. Translating gives CASSLAGTGFYEQFF. The whole variable domain, remainder taken from reference TRBV5-1 and TRBJ2-1, is KAGVTQTPRYLIKTRGQQVTLSCSPISGHRSVSWYQQTPGQGLQFLFEYFSETQRNKGNFPGRFSGRQFSNSRSEMNVSTLELGDSALYLCASSLAGTGFYEQFFGPGTRLTVL.

The chain couples TRBV5-4 to TRBJ2-2; 8 bases agree with TRBD2. V was pared by 3 bases and J by 5 bases, with 6 bases of the junction left unmatched. This CDR3 is 15 amino acids long. CDR1 is SGHNT and CDR2 is YYREEE in the germline V gene (reference sequence). The chain's CDR3 is CASSYGTRFTGELFF. For the CDR3, the DNA is TGTGCCAGCAGCTATGGGACTAGATTTACCGGGGAGCTGTTTTTT.

The chain joins TRBV30 to TRBJ1-5, with D perhaps matching TRBD1 (6 bases). There are 15 residues in the CDR3. V shed 2 bases and J shed 4 bases, with 15 bases lying between them. Germline V gene data show CDR1 as GTSNPN and CDR2 as SVGIG (reference sequence). Here the CDR3 reads CAWSHGGAPNQPQHF. The DNA of the CDR3 is TGTGCCTGGAGTCACGGGGGGGCCCCTAATCAGCCCCAGCATTTT.

This clone was observed a few times. This chain uses TRBV7-2 with TRBJ2-7; TRBD1 matches at 11 bases. V was clipped by 7 bases and J by 2 bases; unmatched bases: 10. Germline V gene data show CDR1 as SGHTA and CDR2 as FQGNSA. The CDR3 length is 16 residues. CDR3 coding DNA: TGTGCCAGCAACCCAAAGCCGGGACAGGGGGCCTACGAGCAGTACTTC. Protein sequence: CASNPKPGQGAYEQYF.

This clone has just a few counts. V is TRBV14 and J is TRBJ1-3; D is unclear. With 3 bases removed from V and 0 bases from J, the gap between germline ends came to 9 bases. The germline gives CDR1 SGHDN, CDR2 FVKESK. CDR3 length: 15 residues. The CDR3 spells CASSHRSSSGNTIYF. The CDR3 DNA reads as TGTGCCAGCAGCCATCGAAGCTCCTCTGGAAACACCATATATTTT.

This chain links TRBV30 with TRBJ1-4, with TRBD1 identical over 9 bases. This CDR3 region has 15 residues. Germline lookup yields CDR1 GTSNPN and CDR2 SVGIG (reference sequence). The chain's CDR3 is CALNRGQVTNEKLFF. The CDR3 DNA reads as TGTGCGTTGAACAGGGGGCAAGTAACTAATGAAAAACTGTTTTTT.

In DNA form, the CDR3 reads TGTGCCAGCAGCTTAAGAGGGATTTGGGCGGTGGGGACCGGGGAGCTGTTTTTT. Its protein is CASSLRGIWAVGTGELFF. The V and J genes are TRBV7-2 and TRBJ2-2, with TRBD2 as a possible D gene (5 bases). CDR1 SGHTA and CDR2 FQGNSA come from the germline V gene. The CDR3 is 18 amino acids. V lost 2 bases and J 5 bases, leaving 21 bases between the germline ends.

Only a few counts were recorded for this clone. It may be a read error: a sequence one base away is much more abundant. The chain recombines TRBV4-1 with TRBJ1-6; D gene unclear. This CDR3 comprises 14 residues. Trimming removed 4 bases at V and 0 bases at J, with 4 bases between. Germline V lookup: CDR1 MGHRA, CDR2 YSYEKL. CDR3 sequence reads: CASSRDSYNSPLHF. The CDR3 DNA reads as TGCGCCAGCAGCCGGGACTCCTATAATTCACCCCTCCACTTT.

This chain links TRBV6-5 with TRBJ2-3; D gene ambiguous. This CDR3 has 14 amino acids. Trimming left V 2 bases short and J 3 bases short, with 9 bases between. Germline V CDR1 and CDR2: MNHEY, SVGAGI. CDR3 bases: TGTGCCAGCAGTTACGGGGAATCGACAGATACGCAGTATTTT. The encoded protein is CASSYGESTDTQYF.

V usage is TRBV4-1 and J usage is TRBJ2-3; TRBD2 matches 9 bases. Germline CDR1 and CDR2: MGHRA and YSYEKL. V trimming: 1 base; J trimming: 2 bases; junction bases outside the gene matches: 10. The CDR3 is made up of 18 amino acids. The DNA of the CDR3 is TGCGCCAGCAGCCAAGGCCGTCGGGCTAGCGGGATCACAGATACGCAGTATTTT. Translation: CASSQGRRASGITDTQYF.

This clone was counted only a few times. V gene TRBV4-1 combines with J gene TRBJ2-7, with 8 bases aligning to TRBD1. Germline trimming cut 3 bases from V and 3 bases from J; bases unmatched to any gene: 1. Germline-derived CDR1 and CDR2 are MGHRA and YSYEKL. The CDR3 contains 13 residues. For the CDR3, the DNA is TGCGCCAGCAGCCATGGACAGGGCTACGAGCAGTACTTC. Translated, it gives CASSHGQGYEQYF.

This chain uses TRBV11-2 with TRBJ2-7, with TRBD2 as a possible D gene (5 bases). CDR3 size: 16 residues. Germline V gives CDR1 SGHAT, CDR2 FQNNGV. Trimming shortened V by 5 bases and J by 3 bases, and 20 bases separated the two germline ends. The CDR3 DNA reads TGTGCCAGCAGCCGGGAATCGGGCGACTTCGGCTACGAGCAGTACTTC. This translates into CASSRESGDFGYEQYF. The whole variable domain, remainder taken from reference TRBV11-2 and TRBJ2-7, is EAGVAQSPRYKIIEKRQSVAFWCNPISGHATLYWYQQILGQGPKLLIQFQNNGVVDDSQLPKDRFSAERLKGVDSTLKIQPAKLEDSAVYLCASSRESGDFGYEQYFGPGTRLTVT.

This clone turned up a few times. The chain employs TRBV6-5 and TRBJ2-1; D gene ambiguous. This CDR3 is 11 amino acids long. Looked up from germline, CDR1 is MNHEY and CDR2 is SVGAGI. Trimming cost V 1 base and J 13 bases, with 8 bases left between them. The CDR3 loop is CASSYFGIQFF. Written as DNA, the CDR3 is TGTGCCAGCAGTTACTTTGGAATTCAGTTCTTC.

The rearrangement joins TRBV25-1 to TRBJ1-2; D ambiguous. The CDR3 spans 11 residues. Germline CDR1 reads MGHDK; CDR2 reads SYGVNS. V was trimmed by 4 bases and J by 8 bases, leaving 8 bases between them. The CDR3 DNA is TGTGCCAGCAGTGCCGCTTACGGCTACACCTTC. This translates into CASSAAYGYTF.